The following is a T cell receptor (beta chain) sequence with its context. Its cognate antigen has yet to be identified. Base qualities were left out, and no much larger clone turns up one base away. The Qiagen DNeasy kit was used to extract genomic DNA both from unsorted PBMCs and from the negatively selected CD4+ and CD8+ fractions. TCR beta CDR3 regions were subjected to amplification by immunoSEQ multiplex PCR with primers that anneal to V and J segments. A synthetic immune receptor repertoire was used to minimize amplification bias, and remaining bias was computationally removed after sequencing. The study's own analysis went as follows. Custom Python scripts were used to quantify repertoire diversity as the Shannon entropy index. Unsorted, CD4+ and CD8+ repertoires were examined separately, except in combined analyses, for which CD4+ and CD8+ sequences were merged in silico. A clone counted as expanded when the clone's frequency after treatment rose at least 2-fold relative to C1D1, and clones undetected at baseline were given a pseudocount of 0.5. Clones with 0 or 1 copy at C1D1 were defined as singleton clones, while clones with 2 or more copies were defined as non-singleton clones. Clones expanded in unsorted samples were assigned a CD4+, CD8+ or unknown annotation through matching of protein sequences in sorted samples from the same patient. Wilcoxon tests were applied to paired samples to test diversity changes from C1D1 to C4D1. Sourced from immuneACCESS, this table was stored by TCRdb with only in-frame sequences that have V and J called. A share of the clones is absent; for the studies checked, an unresolved V gene accounts for under half, and the remainder has no known explanation. V, J and clone size were drawn from that table, and D and trimming were deduced from the DNA. This sample is represented by roughly 100,000 clones; around 90% of them were singletons. Under 20% of the sample is held by the ten biggest clonotypes.

Reading the label with the study, this specimen's time point is: cycle 4 day 1 (C4D1), after 6 weeks of nivolumab. Relapse after autologous stem cell transplantation had occurred in all trial patients, and cohorts A, B and C were distinguished by prior brentuximab vedotin exposure. The trial cohort included 56 patients with relapsed/refractory classical Hodgkin lymphoma, and each patient had a best overall response of complete response, partial response or progressive disease. In the multi-cohort phase II CheckMate 205 trial, trial patients received single-agent nivolumab. An independent review committee assessed best overall response by applying the 2007 International Working Group response criteria. Trial PBMCs were collected immediately before nivolumab initiation (C1D1) and during therapy at cycle 2 day 1 and cycle 4 day 1. Peripheral blood was collected in 8 mL Vacutainer Cell Preparation Tubes, from which PBMCs were isolated by centrifugation and then cryopreserved.

Taken from cysteine to phenylalanine, the CDR3 has 16 residues. CDR3 DNA only is kept here, 48 bases in frame from base 1. V is pared back by 3 bases and J by 3 bases, with 17 bases lying between the germline termini. In the germline V gene (reference sequence), CDR1 corresponds to LNHDA and CDR2 to SQIVND. The data stem from a study of PD-1 blockade in classical Hodgkin lymphoma (dated by TCRdb to between 2020 and 2021). The study in broad terms: Nivolumab dosing was 3 mg/kg intravenously every 2 weeks, continuing until either disease progression or unacceptable toxicity. The study used TCR beta sequencing and CyTOF to define a peripheral blood immune signature of response to PD-1 blockade in classical Hodgkin lymphoma. What the authors observed across the whole study: Baseline diversity similar to that of newly diagnosed patients was observed in trial patients achieving complete response, whereas significantly lower diversity was observed in partial responders and progressors. Newly diagnosed patients were reported to have lower baseline TCR diversity than healthy donors, and relapsed/refractory patients were reported to have lower baseline TCR diversity still. Lower diversity was observed in patients in whom nivolumab was started less than 1 year after ASCT, and these patients were excluded from later analyses so that confounding by immune reconstitution would be avoided. CD4+ but not CD8+ TCR diversity rose significantly by C4D1 (p=0.0027 vs p=0.16), most apparent in complete responders (p=0.02). The study was limited to a single clinical trial cohort, and causes of repertoire differences, possibly disease activity or prior therapy, remained undefined.

The sequences come from peripheral blood mononuclear cells (PBMCs), collected before the fourth cycle of nivolumab. The chain was built from TRBV19 and TRBJ1-2; TRBD1 is a possible D gene, resting on 6 matching bases. The receptor was isolated from a human donor with classical Hodgkin lymphoma. CDR3 protein: CASSIAGGRGDYGYTF. The DNA reads TGTGCCAGTAGTATCGCGGGGGGCAGAGGGGACTATGGCTACACCTTC.